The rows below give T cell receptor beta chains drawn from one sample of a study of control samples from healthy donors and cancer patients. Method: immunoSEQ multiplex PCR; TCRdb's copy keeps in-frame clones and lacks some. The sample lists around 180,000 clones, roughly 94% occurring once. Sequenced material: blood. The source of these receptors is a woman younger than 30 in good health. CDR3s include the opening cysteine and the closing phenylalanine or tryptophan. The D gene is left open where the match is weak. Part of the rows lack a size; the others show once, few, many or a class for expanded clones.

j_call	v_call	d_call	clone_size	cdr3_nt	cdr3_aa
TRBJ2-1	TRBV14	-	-	TGTGCCAGCAGCCTAGGCCTTCTGGCAGGGGCCGACTACAATGAGCAGTTCTTC	CASSLGLLAGADYNEQFF
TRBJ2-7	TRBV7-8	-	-	TGTGCCAGCAGCTTAGCGCGGGACTACGAGCAGTACTTC	CASSLARDYEQYF
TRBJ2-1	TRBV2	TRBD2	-	TGTGCCAGCAGCTATCGTCAACGGGAGGGTGTGGATGAGCAGTTCTTC	CASSYRQREGVDEQFF
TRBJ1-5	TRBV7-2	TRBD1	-	TGTGCCAGCAGCCCATCAGGGGGACTAAATCAGCCCCAGCATTTT	CASSPSGGLNQPQHF
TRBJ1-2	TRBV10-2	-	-	TGCGCCAGCAGTGAGTTCCAGGGACGGGGCTACACCTTC	CASSEFQGRGYTF
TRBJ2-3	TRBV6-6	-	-	TGTGCCAGCAGTTATCGCACAGATACGCAGTATTTT	CASSYRTDTQYF
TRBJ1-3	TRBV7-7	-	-	TGTGCTAGCAGCTTTAATGCAGCGCTCTCTGGAAACACCATATATTTT	CASSFNAALSGNTIYF
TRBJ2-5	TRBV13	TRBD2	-	TGTGCCAGCAGCTTCCCCGGGGGGATTGAGACCCAGTACTTC	CASSFPGGIETQYF
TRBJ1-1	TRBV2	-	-	TGTGCCAGCAGTGGGGACGCTACTTTCTCCGCTGAAGCTTTCTTT	CASSGDATFSAEAFF
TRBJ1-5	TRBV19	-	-	TGTGCCAGTAGTATTGCAGGGGCGACCCAAACCGGGCAGCCCCAGCATTTT	CASSIAGATQTGQPQHF
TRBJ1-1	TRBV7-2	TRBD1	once	TGTGCCAGCAGCTCCAACAGGGGCGGCACTGAAGCTTTCTTT	CASSSNRGGTEAFF
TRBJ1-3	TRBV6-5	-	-	TGTGCCAGCAGACCTCGGTTCCTCTCTGGAAACACCATATATTTT	CASRPRFLSGNTIYF
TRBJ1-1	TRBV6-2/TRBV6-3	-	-	TGTGCCAGCAGTTCAACAGGGCATACGATGAACACTGAAGCTTTCTTT	CASSSTGHTMNTEAFF
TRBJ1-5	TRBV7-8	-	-	TGTGCCAGCAGCCCTGGGATGTATAGCAATCAGCCCCAGCATTTT	CASSPGMYSNQPQHF
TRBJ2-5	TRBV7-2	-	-	TGTGCCAGCAAAGAAAGGGGGACTGAAGAGACCCAGTACTTC	CASKERGTEETQYF
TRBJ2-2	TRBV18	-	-	TGTGCCAGCTCACCGGCTCGAGGGACCGGGGAGCTGTTTTTT	CASSPARGTGELFF
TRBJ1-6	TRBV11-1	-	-	TGTGCCAGCAGCTCGACGTTGGGTGCACCCCTCCACTTT	CASSSTLGAPLHF
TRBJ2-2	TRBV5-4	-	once	TGTGCCAGCAGCCCGACAGCTACGAACACCGGGGAGCTGTTTTTT	CASSPTATNTGELFF
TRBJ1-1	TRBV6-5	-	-	TGTGCCAGCAGGAACGGGGAGTACACTGAAGCTTTCTTT	CASRNGEYTEAFF
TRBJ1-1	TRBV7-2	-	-	TGTGCCAGCAGCTTGTGGGGACGGGAGAACACTGAAGCTTTCTTT	CASSLWGRENTEAFF
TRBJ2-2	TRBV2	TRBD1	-	TGTGCCAGCAAAGGGGGCCCGGGCAGGAACACCGGGGAGCTGTTTTTT	CASKGGPGRNTGELFF
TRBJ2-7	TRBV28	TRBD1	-	TGTGCCAGCATCCTGACAGGGGGCGGCGAGCAGTACTTC	CASILTGGGEQYF
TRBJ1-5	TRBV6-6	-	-	TGTGCCAGCAGTTACTCTCCAGGGGCAAATCAGCCCCAGCATTTT	CASSYSPGANQPQHF
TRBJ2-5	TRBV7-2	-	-	TGTGCCAGCAGACCTTCAGGGGCCGAGACCCAGTACTTC	CASRPSGAETQYF
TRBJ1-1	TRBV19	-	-	TGTGCCAGTAGTTGGAGGGGATCTTCCAACACTGAAGCTTTCTTT	CASSWRGSSNTEAFF
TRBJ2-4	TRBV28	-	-	TGTGCCAGCAGTTCCATCGTGGCAGGATCAAACATTCAGTACTTC	CASSSIVAGSNIQYF
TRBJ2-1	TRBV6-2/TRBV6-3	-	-	TGTGCCAGCAGTTGGGACACTTTGGGTGAGCAGTTCTTC	CASSWDTLGEQFF
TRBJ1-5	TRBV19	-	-	TGTGCCACCCTAGTATCTAGCGCGGCCTATCAGCCCCAGCATTTT	CATLVSSAAYQPQHF
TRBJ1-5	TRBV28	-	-	TGTGCCAGCAGCACCGGTGATCAGCCCCAGCATTTT	CASSTGDQPQHF
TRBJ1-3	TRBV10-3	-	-	TGTGCCATCAGTGAGTCGGCGGGGAACTCTGGAAACACCATATATTTT	CAISESAGNSGNTIYF
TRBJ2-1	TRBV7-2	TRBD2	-	TGTGCCAGCAGCCCCAATCTAGCGGGGGTTGGTGGTGAGCAGTTCTTC	CASSPNLAGVGGEQFF
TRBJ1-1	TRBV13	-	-	TGTGCCAGCAGCCCCCTTGGCAGCACTGAAGCTTTCTTT	CASSPLGSTEAFF
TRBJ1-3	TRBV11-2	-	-	TGTGCCAGCAGGGATAGGGCAGAAGGAAACACCATATATTTT	CASRDRAEGNTIYF
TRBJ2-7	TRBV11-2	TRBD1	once	TGTGCCAGCAGCTCTGTACAGGGGTCTTCCTACGAGCAGTACTTC	CASSSVQGSSYEQYF
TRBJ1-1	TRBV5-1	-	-	TGCGCCAGCAGCTTGTGGGGATCGCCCATGAACACTGAAGCTTTCTTT	CASSLWGSPMNTEAFF
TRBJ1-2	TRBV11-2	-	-	TGTGCCAGCAGCGACAACCGGTTATGGAGTGGCTATGGCTACACCTTC	CASSDNRLWSGYGYTF
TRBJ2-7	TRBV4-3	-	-	TGCGCCAGCAGCCAGGACGGCAACTACGAGCAGTACTTC	CASSQDGNYEQYF
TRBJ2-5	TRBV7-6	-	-	TGTGCCAGCAGCTTAAATCAGGGACACACGGGAGAGACCCAGTACTTC	CASSLNQGHTGETQYF
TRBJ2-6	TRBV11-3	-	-	TGTGCCAGCAGCTTAGAACGGAGAGACAGCTCTGGGGCCAACGTCCTGACTTTC	CASSLERRDSSGANVLTF
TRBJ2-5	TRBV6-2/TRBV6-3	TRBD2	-	TGTGCCAGCAGTTACTTACTAGCGGGAGAGACCCAGTACTTC	CASSYLLAGETQYF
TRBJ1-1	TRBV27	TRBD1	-	TGTGCCAGCAGTTTACGAGGGGGCCTTGGGGTTGAAGCTTTCTTT	CASSLRGGLGVEAFF
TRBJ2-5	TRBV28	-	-	TGTGCCAGCAGTCTTACAGGGTTCGGAGAGACCCAGTACTTC	CASSLTGFGETQYF
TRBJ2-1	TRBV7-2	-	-	TGTGCCAGCAGCCCAGACCGGAGCTCCTACAATGAGCAGTTCTTC	CASSPDRSSYNEQFF
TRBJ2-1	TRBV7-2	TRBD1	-	TGTGCCAGCAGCTTAGGTTTTCAGGGGGCGCCTAGAAATGAGCAGTTCTTC	CASSLGFQGAPRNEQFF
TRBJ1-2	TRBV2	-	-	TGTGCCAGCGTGGGGCCCGGGTATGGCTACACCTTC	CASVGPGYGYTF
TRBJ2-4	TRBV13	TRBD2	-	TGTGCCAGCAGCACCCGACTAGCGGGGGGGCAGAGTCTTCTGTTGGGCATTCAGTACTTC	CASSTRLAGGQSLLLGIQYF
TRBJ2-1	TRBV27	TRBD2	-	TGTGCCAGCAGTTCGACTAGCGGGGGGGCCAATGAGCAGTTCTTC	CASSSTSGGANEQFF
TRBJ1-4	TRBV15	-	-	TGTGCCACCAGCTGGGGAGGGATGGAAAAACTGTTTTTT	CATSWGGMEKLFF
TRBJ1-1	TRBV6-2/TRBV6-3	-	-	TGTGCCAGCAGTTGGGTGAACACTGAAGCTTTCTTT	CASSWVNTEAFF
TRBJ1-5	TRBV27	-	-	TGTGCCAGCAGTACTCGGGGCTATAGCAATCAGCCCCAGCATTTT	CASSTRGYSNQPQHF
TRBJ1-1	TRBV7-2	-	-	TGTGCCAGCAGCGTGACAGGGAACACTGAAGCTTTCTTT	CASSVTGNTEAFF
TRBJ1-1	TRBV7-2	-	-	TGTGCCAGCAGCTTAGCTCCCGGAATGAACACTGAAGCTTTCTTT	CASSLAPGMNTEAFF
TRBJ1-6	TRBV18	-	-	TGTGCCAGCTCACCGTCTCAAGATAGCTCACCCCTCCACTTT	CASSPSQDSSPLHF
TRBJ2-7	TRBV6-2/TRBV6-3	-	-	TGTGCCAGCAGCCCGGGACACTCTTACGAGCAGTACTTC	CASSPGHSYEQYF